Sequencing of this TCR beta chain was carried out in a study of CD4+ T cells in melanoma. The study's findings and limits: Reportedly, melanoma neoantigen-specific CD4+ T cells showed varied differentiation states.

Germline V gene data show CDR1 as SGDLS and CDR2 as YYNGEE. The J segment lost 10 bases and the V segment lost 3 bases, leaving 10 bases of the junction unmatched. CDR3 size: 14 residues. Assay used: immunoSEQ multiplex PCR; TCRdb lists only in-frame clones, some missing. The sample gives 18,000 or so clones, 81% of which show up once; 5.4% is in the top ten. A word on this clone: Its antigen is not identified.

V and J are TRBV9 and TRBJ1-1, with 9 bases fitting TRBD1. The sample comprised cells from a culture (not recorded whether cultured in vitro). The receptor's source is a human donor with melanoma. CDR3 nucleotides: TGTGCCAGCAGCGCCTTTGGGACAGGGACGGTAGCTTTCTTT. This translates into CASSAFGTGTVAFF.